The 21 T cell receptor beta chains in this list originate from one sample, sequenced in a study of shared clonotypes between healthy human individuals. The repertoire was sequenced with immunoSEQ multiplex PCR; TCRdb's copy has only in-frame clones and lacks some. This sample carries around 500,000 clones, roughly four fifths of them seen once, and the ten largest clones take 10% to 15%. Sequencing used PBMCs. All receptors come from a middle-aged woman in good health. Some clones in this sample may be carry-over from other donors' samples.

The chain has TRBV4-1 and TRBJ1-3, with D uncertain. The DNA end is more similar to TRBJ2-2, so the J call may be wrong. Germline CDR1 reads MGHRA; CDR2 reads YSYEKL. The CDR3 has 13 residues. The CDR3 DNA sequence: TGCGCCAGCAGCCAAAAAAACACCGGGGAGCTGTTTTTT. It codes for CASSQKNTGELFF.

The V gene is TRBV7-2, the J gene TRBJ2-5; TRBD2 matches 9 bases. Germline CDR1 is SGHTA and CDR2 is FQGNSA. The CDR3 spans 16 residues. The V gene end was trimmed by 5 bases and the J gene end by 2 bases; junction bases not matched to a gene: 9. CDR3 in DNA: TGTGCCAGCAGCGCGACCTTGGCGGGGGGGCAAGAGACCCAGTACTTC. It yields the protein CASSATLAGGQETQYF.

V and J are TRBV19 and TRBJ2-2, with D perhaps TRBD2 (5 bases). The CDR3 sequence is 14 residues long. CDR1 LNHDA and CDR2 SQIVND come from the germline V gene (reference sequence). The germline V and J ends were trimmed by 3 bases and 6 bases, with 11 bases remaining between them. The CDR3 sequence: CASSMSGSAGELFF. CDR3 in DNA: TGTGCCAGTAGTATGTCCGGTAGCGCCGGGGAGCTGTTTTTT. The whole variable domain, remainder taken from reference TRBV19 and TRBJ2-2, is DGGITQSPKYLFRKEGQNVTLSCEQNLNHDAMYWYRQDPGQGLRLIYYSQIVNDFQKGDIAEGYSVSREKKESFPLTVTSAQKNPTAFYLCASSMSGSAGELFFGEGSRLTVL.

The genes are TRBV15 and TRBJ2-7; D is perhaps TRBD2 (6 bases). This CDR3 contains 17 residues. Trimming took off 1 base at V and 2 bases at J, with 18 bases between the two ends. Germline CDR1 reads LNHNV; CDR2 reads YYDKDF (reference sequence). Here the CDR3 reads CATSRGGKLAATYEQYF. The DNA of the CDR3 is TGTGCCACCAGCAGAGGGGGCAAGTTAGCGGCAACCTACGAGCAGTACTTC.

The genes are TRBV7-8 and TRBJ2-5; the match to TRBD1 covers 8 bases. There are 17 residues in the CDR3. Unmatched junction bases numbered 16, after V lost 6 bases and J lost 4 bases. The germline V gene has CDR1 SGHVS and CDR2 FQNEAQ. This chain's CDR3 is CASRPTGEPWVGETQYF. The CDR3, as DNA: TGTGCCAGCAGGCCGACAGGGGAACCGTGGGTCGGAGAGACCCAGTACTTC.

This rearrangement joins TRBV7-2 to TRBJ1-1, with a tentative D call TRBD1 (6 bases). The CDR3 runs to 14 residues. Germline CDR1 reads SGHTA; CDR2 reads FQGNSA. V lost 4 bases and J 6 bases, leaving 15 bases between the germline ends. This chain's CDR3 is CASSSPGKGAEAFF. The CDR3 DNA is TGTGCCAGCAGCTCTCCCGGGAAGGGGGCTGAAGCTTTCTTT.

Comments on this clone: A read error likely explains this, since a far larger clone differs by one base. This sequence joins TRBV29-1 and TRBJ1-2; TRBD1 might be the D (5 bases). V lost 0 bases to trimming and J lost 8 bases, with 19 bases between them. CDR3 length: 15 residues. Germline CDR1 SQVTM, CDR2 ANQGSEA. The CDR3 nucleotides are TGCAGCGTTGAAGAGTGGAAAGGGGTTGTAGGGGGCTACACCTTC. It specifies CSVEEWKGVVGGYTF.

Comment on this clone: A far larger clone lies a single base away; this is likely a read error. In the same sample, other DNA sequences code for this CDR3. V usage is TRBV7-9 and J usage is TRBJ1-1; D might be TRBD1 (5 bases). Trimming pared 5 bases from V and 6 bases from J, leaving 19 bases between. Per germline, CDR1 SEHNR and CDR2 FQNEAQ (reference sequence). The CDR3 totals 15 residues. The CDR3 loop reads CASSLRRALGAEAFF. DNA of the CDR3: TGTGCCAGCAGCCTACGGAGGGCCCTGGGGGCTGAAGCTTTCTTT.

The V call is TRBV29-1, the J call TRBJ2-5; tentatively, D is TRBD1 or TRBD2 (5 bases each). Trimming took 7 bases from V and 1 from J, leaving 10 bases between them. Germline values: CDR1 SQVTM, CDR2 ANQGSEA. The CDR3 has 12 residues. The DNA of the CDR3 is TGCAGCGGATACGGGGCCCAAGAGACCCAGTACTTC. This encodes CSGYGAQETQYF.

V usage is TRBV9 and J usage is TRBJ2-7; either TRBD1 or TRBD2 may fit D (5 bases each). Germline CDR1 reads SGDLS; CDR2 reads YYNGEE. V was clipped by 0 bases and J by 2 bases, with 12 bases between them. The CDR3 loop spans 15 amino acids. Here the CDR3 reads CASSVAGTSTYEQYF. CDR3 DNA: TGTGCCAGCAGCGTAGCCGGGACCTCCACCTACGAGCAGTACTTC. Full variable domain (rest looked up from reference TRBV9 and TRBJ2-7): DSGVTQTPKHLITATGQRVTLRCSPRSGDLSVYWYQQSLDQGLQFLIQYYNGEERAKGNILERFSAQQFPDLHSELNLSSLELGDSALYFCASSVAGTSTYEQYFGPGTRLTVT.

A remark on this clone: An end of the junction does not agree with germline; a read error may underlie this. The chain is built from TRBV5-6 and TRBJ2-1, with TRBD1 matching over 11 bases. The CDR3 has 14 amino acids. Germline V lookup: CDR1 SGHDT, CDR2 YYEEEE. This chain's CDR3 is CASSSPPLRDRGVF. The CDR3 DNA is TGTGCCAGCAGCTCCCCCCCCCTCCGGGACAGGGGGGTCTTC.

J is TRBJ1-4 and V is TRBV18, with D possibly matching TRBD1 (5 bases). The CDR3 spans 14 residues. The V gene lost 5 bases and the J gene lost 4 bases, with 11 bases spanning the gap. The germline V gene has CDR1 KGHSH and CDR2 LQKENI. CDR3 amino acids: CASSSFDSNEKLFF. The DNA for the CDR3 is TGTGCCAGCTCATCCTTTGACAGTAATGAAAAACTGTTTTTT.

Comments on this clone: A read error is possible here, since a much larger clone lies one base away. The rearrangement links TRBV2 to TRBJ1-4, with 9 nucleotides matching TRBD1. This CDR3 has 12 amino acids. CDR1 SNHLY and CDR2 FYNNEI come from the germline V gene. Trimming removed 8 bases from V and 7 bases from J; junction bases left unmatched: 2. The CDR3 DNA follows: TGTGCCAGCCCGGACAGGGGTGAAAAACTGTTTTTT. Its protein product is CASPDRGEKLFF.

This clone has only a few counts. One junction end disagrees with the germline gene, perhaps due to a read error. The chain employs TRBV4-3 and TRBJ2-2; D might be TRBD1 or TRBD2, each matching 6 bases. Germline V gives CDR1 LGHNA, CDR2 YSLEER. This CDR3 region has 13 residues. The CDR3 DNA is TGCGCCAGCAGCCGGGAACTGGAGGGGGGGCTGTTTTTT. It encodes CASSRELEGGLFF.

J is TRBJ2-5 and V is TRBV28; 9 bases match TRBD2. TRBJ2-7 explains the end of the DNA better; the J call may be wrong. This CDR3 has 14 residues. Germline CDR1 is MDHEN and CDR2 is SYDVKM. The chain's CDR3 is CASSLSGGLYEQYF. The CDR3 DNA reads TGTGCCAGCAGTCTTAGCGGGGGACTATACGAGCAGTACTTC.

The chain is built from TRBV11-1 and TRBJ1-1; 7 positions agree with TRBD1. Germline V CDR1 and CDR2: SGHAT, FQDESV (reference sequence). The junction had 7 bases not matched to a gene; V was cut back by 5 bases and J by 4 bases. The CDR3 totals 14 residues. The CDR3 nucleotides read TGTGCCAGCAGCCCCCTCCGGGACAGCACTGAAGCTTTCTTT. Its protein is CASSPLRDSTEAFF.

The chain employs TRBV28 and TRBJ2-1, with D hard to call. The V and J ends lost 3 bases and 7 bases respectively, with 7 bases between them. The CDR3 has 12 residues. Germline V gene data show CDR1 as MDHEN and CDR2 as SYDVKM. CDR3 nucleotides: TGTGCCAGCAGTTTTGAAGGGAATGAGCAGTTCTTC. Translated, it gives CASSFEGNEQFF.

As regards this clone: With a much larger clone just one base away, this may be a read error. This sequence joins TRBV30 and TRBJ2-7; 7 nucleotides align to TRBD2. CDR3 length: 12 residues. Germline V gives CDR1 GTSNPN, CDR2 SVGIG (reference sequence). This CDR3 reads CAWSGGGYERYF. The CDR3 region has the DNA TGTGCCTGGAGTGGGGGGGGTTACGAGCGGTACTTC.

The chain couples TRBV5-1 to TRBJ2-6; no definite D call. Germline V gives CDR1 SGHRS, CDR2 YFSETQ. The V and J ends lost 4 bases and 1 base respectively, with 9 bases between them. This CDR3 has 15 residues. CDR3 residues: CASSPDTSGANVLTF. The CDR3 nucleotides are TGCGCCAGCAGCCCTGACACGTCTGGGGCCAACGTCCTGACTTTC.

Notes on this clone: This likely came from a read error, as a far larger clone is one base away. At the DNA level, this CDR3 is encoded by other sequences in the same sample as well. The gene calls are TRBV1 and TRBJ2-4. TRBV1 has pseudogene status. The CDR3 runs to 14 residues. The DNA of the CDR3 is TGCACCAGCAGCCAAGGCCCCCCCCGGACCATTCAGTACTTC. It translates to CTSSQGPPRTIQYF.

The table lists this clone with many counts. The chain employs TRBV7-8 and TRBJ1-1; no clear D gene. Germline values: CDR1 SGHVS, CDR2 FQNEAQ. The CDR3 length is 14 residues. V was shortened by 3 bases and J by 2 bases, with 10 bases between the two germline ends. This chain's CDR3 is CASSFGRRNTEAFF. The DNA for the CDR3 is TGTGCCAGCAGCTTTGGCAGACGTAACACTGAAGCTTTCTTT.